This T cell receptor beta chain was sequenced in a study of human T cells and chemical hapten exposure. The overall study: From small differences in pooled library volume came most of the variation in per-sample TCR yields.

Whole blood that had not been fractionated was the source of extracted total RNA. In TCRdb, the 5' RACE reads were re-called with MiXCR into one record per CDR3 protein. The profile shows some 150,000 distinct CDR3 sequences, about 4.3% of them singletons. This clonotype was counted many times. This CDR3 is 14 amino acids long. Trimming cost V 6 bases and J 4 bases, with 18 bases left between them. Germline V gives CDR1 DFQATT, CDR2 SNEGSKA (reference sequence). The chain has TRBV20-1 and TRBJ1-2; TRBD1 might be the D (5 bases). The sequence was obtained from a female donor in good health. CDR3 sequence (DNA): TGCAGTGCGGCACGGGGGGAGGAAATCTATGGCTACACCTTC. As protein: CSAARGEEIYGYTF.